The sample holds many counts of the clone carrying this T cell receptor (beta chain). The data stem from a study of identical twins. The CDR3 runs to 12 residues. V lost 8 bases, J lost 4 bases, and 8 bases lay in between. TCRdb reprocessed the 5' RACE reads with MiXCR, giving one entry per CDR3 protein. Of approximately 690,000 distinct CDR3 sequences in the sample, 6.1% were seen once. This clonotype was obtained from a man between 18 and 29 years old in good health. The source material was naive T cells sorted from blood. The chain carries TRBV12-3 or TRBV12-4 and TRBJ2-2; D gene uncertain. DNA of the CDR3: TGTGCCAGCGGATGGGGCACCGGGGAGCTGTTTTTT. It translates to CASGWGTGELFF.